These 27 T cell receptor beta chains were sequenced from one sample in a study of naive and memory T cell subsets. TCR cDNA received a 3' ligated oligonucleotide that carried a UMI. Amplification of ligated cDNA took four PCR rounds with SP2 and nested alpha and beta constant primers. TCRdb re-called the 5' RACE reads with MiXCR, one entry per CDR3 protein. The sample holds over 50,000 distinct CDR3 sequences; about 7.1% are singletons and the top ten take roughly 9.8%. These receptors all come from a female donor in good health.

This clonotype occurred once. The chain couples TRBV7-2 to TRBJ2-3; D is ambiguous. The CDR3 contains 12 residues. V was pared by 2 bases and J by 4 bases, with 4 bases between. Germline CDR1 and CDR2: SGHTA and FQGNSA. The CDR3 nucleotides are TGTGCCAGCAGCTTATACGCAGATACGCAGTATTTT. As protein: CASSLYADTQYF.

The rearrangement joins TRBV15 to TRBJ2-7, with D perhaps matching TRBD1 (7 bases). This CDR3 is 15 amino acids long. CDR1 and CDR2 from the germline V gene are LNHNV and YYDKDF (reference sequence). Trimming cost V 1 base and J 1 base, with 11 bases left between them. CDR3 protein: CATSRVAGQSYEQYF. CDR3 nucleotides: TGTGCCACCAGCAGAGTGGCGGGACAGTCCTACGAGCAGTACTTC.

This clonotype was found a few times. This chain links TRBV29-1 with TRBJ1-2; D is ambiguous. Germline V gene data show CDR1 as SQVTM and CDR2 as ANQGSEA. V lost 1 base and J lost 7, with 13 bases in between. The CDR3 runs to 13 residues. The CDR3 protein is CSVEVGNVRGYTF. DNA of the CDR3: TGCAGCGTTGAAGTTGGGAACGTGCGTGGCTACACCTTC. Filled out from reference TRBV29-1 and TRBJ1-2, the complete variable domain reads SAVISQKPSRDICQRGTSLTIQCQVDSQVTMMFWYRQQPGQSLTLIATANQGSEATYESGFVIDKFPISRPNLTFSTLTVSNMSPEDSSIYLCSVEVGNVRGYTFGSGTRLTVV.

This clonotype was picked up many times. The rearrangement joins TRBV14 to TRBJ2-1; D may be TRBD1 or TRBD2 (6 bases each). The germline CDR1 and CDR2 sequences are SGHDN and FVKESK. The V end was cut by 1 base, the J end by 4 bases, with 14 bases between. This CDR3 is built from 16 residues. CDR3 sequence (DNA): TGTGCCAGCAGCCAAGCCGCGGGACAAGTATACAATGAGCAGTTCTTC. The encoded protein is CASSQAAGQVYNEQFF.

This rearrangement joins TRBV27 to TRBJ2-2; 11 nucleotides align to TRBD2. The ends lost 5 bases at V and 5 bases at J; junction bases unmatched: 19. Germline V gene lookup returns CDR1 MNHEY and CDR2 SMNVEV (reference sequence). There are 20 residues in the CDR3. The CDR3 sequence is CASSPAPLRSGGGWTGELFF. The DNA for the CDR3 is TGTGCCAGCAGTCCCGCCCCATTACGTAGCGGGGGGGGTTGGACCGGGGAGCTGTTTTTT.

In its sample, this clonotype was seen many times. The chain has TRBV9 and TRBJ2-7, with D uncertain. The V gene lost 4 bases and the J gene lost 3 bases, with 11 bases spanning the gap. The CDR3 contains 13 residues. Germline-derived CDR1 and CDR2 are SGDLS and YYNGEE. CDR3 sequence reads: CASSSSPGYEQYF. Here the CDR3 DNA reads TGTGCCAGCAGCTCTTCGCCGGGCTACGAGCAGTACTTC.

There are a few counts of this clonotype. The V gene is TRBV12-2, the J gene TRBJ2-5; the DNA was not compared with TRBD2, the D call given in the table. TRBV12-2 represents a pseudogene. CDR3 length: 16 amino acids. This CDR3 reads CASRLRRGGRRETQYF. In nucleotides, the CDR3 is TGTGCAAGTCGCTTACGGCGGGGGGGTCGGCGAGAGACCCAGTACTTC.

The table lists this clonotype with many counts. The chain uses TRBV24-1 and TRBJ2-7; D might be TRBD1 (5 bases). V lost 2 bases, J lost 2 bases, and 15 bases lay in between. This CDR3 has 16 amino acids. Germline CDR1 KGHDR, CDR2 SFDVKD. CDR3 nucleotides: TGTGCCACCAGTGATTCCGGCTACAGGAGCACCTACGAGCAGTACTTC. As protein: CATSDSGYRSTYEQYF.

This clonotype was seen at least ten times. The chain employs TRBV3-1 and TRBJ1-1; tentatively, D is TRBD1 (5 bases). Germline V lookup: CDR1 LGHDT, CDR2 YNNKEL (reference sequence). This CDR3 has 14 residues. V lost 4 bases and J 0 bases, leaving 9 bases between the germline ends. The CDR3 DNA sequence: TGTGCCAGCAGCCTGACAGCAGTGAACACTGAAGCTTTCTTT. Translating it yields CASSLTAVNTEAFF. The whole variable domain, remainder taken from reference TRBV3-1 and TRBJ1-1, is DTAVSQTPKYLVTQMGNDKSIKCEQNLGHDTMYWYKQDSKKFLKIMFSYNNKELIINETVPNRFSPKSPDKAHLNLHINSLELGDSAVYFCASSLTAVNTEAFFGQGTRLTVV.

This clonotype was detected many times. CDR3 sequence (DNA): TGCAGTGCTCCGTCACCGGGACAGCTCAATCAGCCCCAGCATTTT. Protein sequence: CSAPSPGQLNQPQHF. The V gene is TRBV20-1, the J gene TRBJ1-5; 7 positions match TRBD1. CDR3 length: 15 residues. V gave up 5 bases and J gave up 3 bases; unmatched junction bases: 10. Germline lookup yields CDR1 DFQATT and CDR2 SNEGSKA (reference sequence).

This clonotype appeared a few times. CDR3 bases: TGTGCCAGCACTAATGGGGTAGCGTCAGGCAATGAGCAGTTCTTC. Protein product: CASTNGVASGNEQFF. The chain joins TRBV6-2 or TRBV6-3 to TRBJ2-1; weak D call: TRBD2 (5 bases). The length of the CDR3 is 15 residues. The germline gives CDR1 MNHEY, CDR2 SVGEGT. V was shortened by 7 bases and J by 6 bases, with 19 bases between the two germline ends.

This chain joins TRBV7-2 and TRBJ1-1; D not resolved. The CDR3 spans 12 residues. V lost 4 bases, J lost 8 bases, and 11 bases lay in between. The V gene's germline CDR1 is SGHTA and CDR2 FQGNSA. CDR3 in DNA: TGTGCCAGCAGCTCAATCCGGCCAGAAGCTTTCTTT. Translated, it gives CASSSIRPEAFF.

Only a few counts were recorded for this clonotype. The chain uses TRBV4-1 and TRBJ2-1; D uncertain. The CDR3 has 15 amino acids. With 3 bases removed from V and 2 bases from J, the gap between germline ends came to 11 bases. Germline V lookup: CDR1 MGHRA, CDR2 YSYEKL. CDR3 DNA: TGCGCCAGCAGCCATCCTTCGCTAGCCTACAATGAGCAGTTCTTC. This sequence encodes CASSHPSLAYNEQFF.

This clonotype was seen many times. This chain connects TRBV29-1 to TRBJ1-5, with unresolved D. The CDR3 length is 13 residues. V was trimmed by 1 base and J by 4 bases, leaving 8 bases between them. Germline V lookup: CDR1 SQVTM, CDR2 ANQGSEA. The CDR3 nucleotides are TGCAGCGTTGAAGTAGCAGCTAATCAGCCCCAGCATTTT. This codes for CSVEVAANQPQHF.

Ten or more counts support this clonotype. The V call is TRBV7-2, the J call TRBJ2-7; TRBD2 agrees at 9 bases. Germline trimming cut 0 bases from V and 6 bases from J; bases unmatched to any gene: 9. In germline, CDR1 is SGHTA, CDR2 FQGNSA. This CDR3 spans 16 amino acids. CDR3 sequence: CASSLALTSGSGEQYF. As DNA, the CDR3 is TGTGCCAGCAGCTTAGCGCTGACTAGCGGATCCGGCGAGCAGTACTTC. Variable domain in full (rest from reference TRBV7-2 and TRBJ2-7): GAGVSQSPSNKVTEKGKDVELRCDPISGHTALYWYRQSLGQGLEFLIYFQGNSAPDKSGLPSDRFSAERTGGSVSTLTIQRTQQEDSAVYLCASSLALTSGSGEQYFGPGTRLTVT.

This clonotype is a singleton in its sample. A much larger clone differs by one base, so this may be a read error. V is TRBV6-7 and J is TRBJ1-5; D may be TRBD1 (6 bases). TRBV6-7 is designated an ORF whose function remains uncertain. The CDR3 runs 18 residues. The CDR3 nucleotides read TGTACCAGCAGCCCCCCGCCCGGGGGCGGAGGTCGCAATCAGCCCCAGCATTTT. Its translation is CTSSPPPGGGGRNQPQHF.

This chain links TRBV6-5 with TRBJ1-3; 8 bases match TRBD1. Germline CDR1 MNHEY, CDR2 SVGAGI. J was trimmed by 8 bases and V by 5 bases; bases with no gene match: 11. The CDR3 has 15 amino acids. Here the CDR3 DNA reads TGTGCCAGCAGTCTCGCAGGGGGCGCGACGGACACCATATATTTT. This translates into CASSLAGGATDTIYF.

The V gene is TRBV4-3, the J gene TRBJ1-5; maybe TRBD1 (5 bases). The CDR3 contains 16 residues. V was pared by 0 bases and J by 3 bases, with 12 bases between. The germline V gene has CDR1 LGHNA and CDR2 YSLEER. CDR3: CASSQEWMGDNQPQHF. The CDR3 DNA is TGCGCCAGCAGCCAAGAGTGGATGGGGGACAATCAGCCCCAGCATTTT.

The rearrangement links TRBV12-3 or TRBV12-4 to TRBJ2-5; D remains ambiguous. Trimming cost V 2 bases and J 5 bases, with 12 bases left between them. This CDR3 has 14 amino acids. CDR3 in DNA: TGTGCCAGCAGTTTACGGCGTTTCGTGGAGACCCAGTACTTC. It translates to CASSLRRFVETQYF.

There are a few counts of this clonotype. The chain has TRBV12-3 or TRBV12-4 and TRBJ1-5, with TRBD1 matching over 7 bases. V trimming: 2 bases; J trimming: 3 bases; junction bases outside the gene matches: 4. This CDR3 is built from 15 residues. This CDR3 is CASSLSGTDNQPQHF. The CDR3 bases are TGTGCCAGCAGTTTATCCGGGACAGACAATCAGCCCCAGCATTTT.

V and J are TRBV9 and TRBJ2-7; TRBD1 matches at 8 bases. Trimming at V came to 3 bases and at J to 3 bases, leaving 5 bases not matched to a gene. The CDR3 loop spans 14 amino acids. Germline-derived CDR1 and CDR2 are SGDLS and YYNGEE. In nucleotides, the CDR3 is TGTGCCAGCAGCGCCGGGACAGGAGTCTACGAGCAGTACTTC. Translating gives CASSAGTGVYEQYF.

The table lists this clonotype with many counts. The V call is TRBV19, the J call TRBJ1-1; perhaps TRBD1 as D (5 bases). Germline CDR1 LNHDA, CDR2 SQIVND (reference sequence). The V and J ends lost 4 bases and 2 bases respectively, with 14 bases between them. The CDR3 has 15 residues. CDR3 loop: CASSTYSGANTEAFF. CDR3 DNA: TGTGCCAGTAGTACATACTCCGGGGCCAACACTGAAGCTTTCTTT.

The J gene is TRBJ1-2, the V gene TRBV13; 8 bases are a match to TRBD1. The length of the CDR3 is 14 residues. Germline values: CDR1 PRHDT, CDR2 FYEKMQ (reference sequence). Trimming cost V 4 bases and J 7 bases; bases outside gene matches: 8. CDR3 DNA sequence: TGTGCCAGCAGCTGCCCAGACAGGGGATGTGGCTACACCTTC. Translating gives CASSCPDRGCGYTF.

The CDR3 sequence: CASSQKGLEQYF. The DNA of the CDR3 is TGTGCCAGCAGCCAAAAAGGGCTGGAGCAGTACTTC. This chain joins TRBV3-1 and TRBJ2-7, with unresolved D. The CDR3 consists of 12 residues. Trimming took off 2 bases at V and 7 bases at J, with 9 bases between the two ends. Germline assignment: CDR1 LGHDT and CDR2 YNNKEL (reference sequence).

The sample holds a few counts of this clonotype. V is TRBV5-1 and J is TRBJ2-7; D is possibly TRBD1 or TRBD2 (5 bases each). Germline CDR1 SGHRS, CDR2 YFSETQ. The germline V and J ends were trimmed by 5 bases and 4 bases, with 19 bases remaining between them. CDR3 length equals 15 residues. The CDR3 loop is CASSRAGASSYEQYF. The CDR3 nucleotides read TGCGCCAGCAGTCGTGCCGGGGCTTCGTCTTACGAGCAGTACTTC.

The table lists this clonotype with many counts. The genes are TRBV7-8 and TRBJ1-5, with D possibly TRBD1 on 6 matching bases. CDR3 length: 15 residues. With 2 bases removed from V and 3 bases from J, the gap between germline ends came to 11 bases. CDR1 and CDR2 (germline): SGHVS, FQNEAQ. The CDR3 region is CASSLSGGLNQPQHF. CDR3 in DNA: TGTGCCAGCAGCTTAAGCGGGGGCCTCAATCAGCCCCAGCATTTT.

This clonotype was observed a handful of times. The chain is built from TRBV20-1 and TRBJ1-5; possibly TRBD1 for D (6 bases). The CDR3 is 16 amino acids. The germline gives CDR1 DFQATT, CDR2 SNEGSKA (reference sequence). V gave up 1 base and J gave up 4 bases, with 17 bases separating them. The CDR3 sequence: CSARVRTGAPNQPQHF. CDR3 nucleotide sequence: TGCAGTGCTAGAGTCAGGACGGGGGCTCCAAATCAGCCCCAGCATTTT.